The clone carrying this TCR beta chain appeared a few times. The target antigen is unknown. This entry belongs to a study of T cell repertoires in cytomegalovirus infection. About the research overall: CMV epitopes in the study were HLA-C-restricted (recently identified) and HLA-B-restricted (well studied). Indicated by public TCR beta signatures were CMV infection and matching HLA type.

Overall study findings and caveats: The response measured ex vivo was dominated by TCR beta clonotypes (HLA-C-restricted and CMV-specific).

The CDR3 totals 15 residues. CDR1 is MNHNS, CDR2 SASEGT, per germline. Trimming cost V 6 bases and J 5 bases; bases outside gene matches: 7. TCRdb analysed the reads with MiXCR anew, one entry per CDR3 protein. The table has 750,000 to 950,000 distinct CDR3 sequences, 29% seen once; the top ten hold 13%. Here the sequenced sample was cultured CD8+ T cells from PBMCs, taken from culture after CMV antigen stimulation. The chain uses TRBV6-1 and TRBJ2-2, with 9 bases fitting TRBD1. The clonotype comes from a human donor in good health (CMV status not recorded). Some clones in this sample may be carry-over from other donors' samples. CDR3 sequence (DNA): TGTGCCAGCAGAGCCGGGACAGGGCGAACCGGGGAGCTGTTTTTT. Translated, it gives CASRAGTGRTGELFF.